This record concerns one TCR beta chain sequence. With 7 bases removed from V and 4 bases from J, the gap between germline ends came to 19 bases. Looked up from germline, CDR1 is MNHNS and CDR2 is SASEGT. This CDR3 is 15 amino acids long. The data were produced by immunoSEQ multiplex PCR, yet TCRdb's version contains in-frame clones alone and is incomplete. The sample lists 70,000 to 100,000 clones; around 93% were seen once. This sample is part of a study of T cell changes during pregnancy in multiple sclerosis. This material consisted of peripheral blood, taken in the third trimester of pregnancy. This receptor was identified in a female donor with multiple sclerosis, enrolled in a pregnancy study. The chain has TRBV6-1 and TRBJ1-2; tentative D call: TRBD1 (6 bases). Written as DNA, the CDR3 is TGTGCCAGCACCCCCATTACAGGGTTCGGCTATGGCTACACCTTC. Translation: CASTPITGFGYGYTF.